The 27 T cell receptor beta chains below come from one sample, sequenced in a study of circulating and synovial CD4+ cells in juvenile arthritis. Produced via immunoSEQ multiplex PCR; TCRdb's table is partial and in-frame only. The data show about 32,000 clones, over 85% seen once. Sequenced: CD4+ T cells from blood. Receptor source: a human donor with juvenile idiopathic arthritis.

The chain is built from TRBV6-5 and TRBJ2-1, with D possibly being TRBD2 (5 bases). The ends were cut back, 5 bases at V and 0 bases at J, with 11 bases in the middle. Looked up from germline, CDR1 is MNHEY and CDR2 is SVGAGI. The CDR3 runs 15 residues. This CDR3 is CASSPDSLSYNEQFF. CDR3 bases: TGTGCCAGCAGTCCGGACTCGCTCTCCTACAATGAGCAGTTCTTC.

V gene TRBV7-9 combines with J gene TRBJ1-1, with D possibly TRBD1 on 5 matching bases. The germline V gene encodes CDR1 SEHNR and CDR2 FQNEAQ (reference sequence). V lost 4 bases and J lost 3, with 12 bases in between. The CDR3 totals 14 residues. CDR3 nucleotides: TGTGCCAGCAGCTCGGGGGTTTTCCACACTGAAGCTTTCTTT. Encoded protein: CASSSGVFHTEAFF.

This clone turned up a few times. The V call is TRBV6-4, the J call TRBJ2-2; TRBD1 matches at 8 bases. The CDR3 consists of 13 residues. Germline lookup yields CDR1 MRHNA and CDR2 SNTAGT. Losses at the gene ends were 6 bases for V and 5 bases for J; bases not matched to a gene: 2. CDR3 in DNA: TGTGCCAGCAGGCGGACAGGGACCGGGGAGCTGTTTTTT. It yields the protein CASRRTGTGELFF.

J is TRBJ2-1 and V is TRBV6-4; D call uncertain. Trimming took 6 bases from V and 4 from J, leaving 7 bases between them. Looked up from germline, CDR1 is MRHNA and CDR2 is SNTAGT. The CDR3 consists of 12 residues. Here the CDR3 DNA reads TGTGCCAGCAGGGAGCATTACAATGAGCAGTTCTTC. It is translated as CASREHYNEQFF.

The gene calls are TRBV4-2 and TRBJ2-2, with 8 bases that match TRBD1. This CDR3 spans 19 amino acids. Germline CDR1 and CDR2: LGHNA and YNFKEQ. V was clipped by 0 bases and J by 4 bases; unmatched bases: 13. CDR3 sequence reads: CASSQETVRTGQGTGELFF. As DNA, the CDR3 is TGTGCCAGCAGCCAAGAGACTGTCCGGACAGGGCAGGGCACCGGGGAGCTGTTTTTT.

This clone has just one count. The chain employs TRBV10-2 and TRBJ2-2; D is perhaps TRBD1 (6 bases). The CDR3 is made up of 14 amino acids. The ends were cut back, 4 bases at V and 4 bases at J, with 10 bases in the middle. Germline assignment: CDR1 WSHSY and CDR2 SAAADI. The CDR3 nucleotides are TGCGCCAGCAGTGTTTGGGGGCCCACCGGGGAGCTGTTTTTT. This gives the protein CASSVWGPTGELFF.

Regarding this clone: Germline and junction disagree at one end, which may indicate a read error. CDR3 sequence (DNA): TGTGCTAGCAGCTTCGGAGCGACCGGGGAGCTGTTTTTT. This gives the protein CASSFGATGELFF. The J gene is TRBJ2-2, the V gene TRBV7-7; D is undetermined. The CDR3 sequence is 13 residues long. Germline values: CDR1 SSHAT, CDR2 FNYEAQ (reference sequence).

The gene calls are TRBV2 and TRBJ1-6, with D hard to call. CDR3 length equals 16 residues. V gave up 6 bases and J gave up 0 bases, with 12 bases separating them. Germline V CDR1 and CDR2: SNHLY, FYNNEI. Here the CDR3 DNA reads TGTGCCAGCAGAAGGGAGGATAGCTCCTATAATTCACCCCTCCACTTT. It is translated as CASRREDSSYNSPLHF.

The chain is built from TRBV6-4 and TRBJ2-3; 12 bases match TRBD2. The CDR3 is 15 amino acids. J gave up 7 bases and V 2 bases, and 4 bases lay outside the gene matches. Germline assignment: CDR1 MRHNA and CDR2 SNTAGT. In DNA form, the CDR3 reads TGTGCCAGCAGTGACCGACTAGCGGGAGTTAATACGCAGTATTTT. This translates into CASSDRLAGVNTQYF.

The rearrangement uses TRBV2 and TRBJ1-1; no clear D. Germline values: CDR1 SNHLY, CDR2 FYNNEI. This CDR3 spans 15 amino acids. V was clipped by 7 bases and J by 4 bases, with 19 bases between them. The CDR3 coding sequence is TGTGCCAGCACGAGGGAAGGGAAAGGATTCACTGAAGCTTTCTTT. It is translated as CASTREGKGFTEAFF.

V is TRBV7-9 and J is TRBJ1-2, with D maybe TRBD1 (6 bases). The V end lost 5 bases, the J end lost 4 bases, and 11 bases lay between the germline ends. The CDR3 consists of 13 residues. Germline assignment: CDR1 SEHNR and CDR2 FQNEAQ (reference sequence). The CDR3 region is CASSLGTLYGYTF. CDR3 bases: TGTGCCAGCAGCCTAGGGACACTCTATGGCTACACCTTC.

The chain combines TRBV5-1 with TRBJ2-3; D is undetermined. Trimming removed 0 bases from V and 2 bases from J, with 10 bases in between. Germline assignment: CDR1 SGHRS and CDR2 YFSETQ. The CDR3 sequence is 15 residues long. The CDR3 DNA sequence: TGCGCCAGCAGCTTGGTGCAGGCCTCCACAGATACGCAGTATTTT. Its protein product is CASSLVQASTDTQYF. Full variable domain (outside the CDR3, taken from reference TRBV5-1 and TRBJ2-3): KAGVTQTPRYLIKTRGQQVTLSCSPISGHRSVSWYQQTPGQGLQFLFEYFSETQRNKGNFPGRFSGRQFSNSRSEMNVSTLELGDSALYLCASSLVQASTDTQYFGPGTRLTVL.

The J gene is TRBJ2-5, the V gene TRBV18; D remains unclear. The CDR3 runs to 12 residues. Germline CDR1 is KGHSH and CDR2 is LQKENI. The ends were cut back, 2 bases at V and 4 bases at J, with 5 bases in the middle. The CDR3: CASSPGLETQYF. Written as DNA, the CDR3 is TGTGCCAGCTCACCAGGGCTAGAGACCCAGTACTTC.

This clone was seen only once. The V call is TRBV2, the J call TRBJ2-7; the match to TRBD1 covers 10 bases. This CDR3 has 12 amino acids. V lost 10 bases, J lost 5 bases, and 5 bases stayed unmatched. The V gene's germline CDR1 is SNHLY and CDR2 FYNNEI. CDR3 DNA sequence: TGTGCCACCCGGGACAGGGGCCACGAGCAGTACTTC. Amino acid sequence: CATRDRGHEQYF.

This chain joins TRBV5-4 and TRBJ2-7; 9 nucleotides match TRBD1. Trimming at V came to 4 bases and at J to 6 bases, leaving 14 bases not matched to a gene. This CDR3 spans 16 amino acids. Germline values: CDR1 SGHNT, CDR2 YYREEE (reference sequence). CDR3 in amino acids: CASSPNPGDRGSEQYF. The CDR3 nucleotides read TGTGCCAGCAGCCCAAATCCCGGAGACAGGGGGTCCGAGCAGTACTTC. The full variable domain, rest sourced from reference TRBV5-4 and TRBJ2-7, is ETGVTQSPTHLIKTRGQQVTLRCSSQSGHNTVSWYQQALGQGPQFIFQYYREEENGRGNFPPRFSGLQFPNYSSELNVNALELDDSALYLCASSPNPGDRGSEQYFGPGTRLTVT.

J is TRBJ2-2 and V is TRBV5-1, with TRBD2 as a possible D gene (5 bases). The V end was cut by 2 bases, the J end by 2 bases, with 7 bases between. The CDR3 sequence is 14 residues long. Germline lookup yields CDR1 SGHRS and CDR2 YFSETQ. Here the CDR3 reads CASSLDYNTGELFF. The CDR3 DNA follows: TGCGCCAGCAGCTTAGACTATAACACCGGGGAGCTGTTTTTT.

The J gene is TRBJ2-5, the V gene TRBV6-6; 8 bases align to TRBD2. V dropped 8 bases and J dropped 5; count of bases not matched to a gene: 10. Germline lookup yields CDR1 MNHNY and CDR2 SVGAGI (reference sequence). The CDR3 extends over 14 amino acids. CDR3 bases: TGTGCCAGCTTTGGACGGGAGGGCCTGGAGACCCAGTACTTC. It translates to CASFGREGLETQYF.

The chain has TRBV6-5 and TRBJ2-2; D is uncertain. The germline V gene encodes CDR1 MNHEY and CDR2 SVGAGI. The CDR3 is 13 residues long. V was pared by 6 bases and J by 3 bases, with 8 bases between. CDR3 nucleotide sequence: TGTGCCAGCAGACCTGGAGACACCGGGGAGCTGTTTTTT. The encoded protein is CASRPGDTGELFF.

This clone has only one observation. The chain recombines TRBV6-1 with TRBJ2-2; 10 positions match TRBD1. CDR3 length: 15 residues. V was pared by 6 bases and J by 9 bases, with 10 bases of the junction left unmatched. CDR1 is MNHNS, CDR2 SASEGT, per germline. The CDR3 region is CASRGQGSLERELFF. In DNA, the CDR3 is TGTGCCAGCAGGGGACAGGGGAGTTTAGAAAGGGAGCTGTTTTTT.

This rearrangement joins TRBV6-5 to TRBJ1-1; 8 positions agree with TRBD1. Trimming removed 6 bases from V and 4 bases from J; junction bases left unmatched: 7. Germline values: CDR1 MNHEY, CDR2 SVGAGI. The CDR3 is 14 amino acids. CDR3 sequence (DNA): TGTGCCAGCAGGGCTGACAGGGGAGGCACTGAAGCTTTCTTT. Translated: CASRADRGGTEAFF.

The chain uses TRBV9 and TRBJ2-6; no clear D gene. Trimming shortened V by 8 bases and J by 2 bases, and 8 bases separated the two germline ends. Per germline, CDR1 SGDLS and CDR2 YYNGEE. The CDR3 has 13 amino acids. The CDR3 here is CASPAAGANVLTF. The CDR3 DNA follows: TGTGCCAGTCCTGCGGCTGGGGCCAACGTCCTGACTTTC.

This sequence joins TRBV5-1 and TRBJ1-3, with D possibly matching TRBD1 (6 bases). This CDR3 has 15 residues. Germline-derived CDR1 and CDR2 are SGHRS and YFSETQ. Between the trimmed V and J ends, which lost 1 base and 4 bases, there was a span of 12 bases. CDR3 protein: CASSLTGFDGNTIYF. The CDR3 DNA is TGCGCCAGCAGCTTGACAGGGTTTGACGGAAACACCATATATTTT.

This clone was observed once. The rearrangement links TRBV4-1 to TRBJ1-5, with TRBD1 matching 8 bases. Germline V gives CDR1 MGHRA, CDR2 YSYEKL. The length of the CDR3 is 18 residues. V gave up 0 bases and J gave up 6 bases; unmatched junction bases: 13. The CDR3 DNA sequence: TGCGCCAGCAGCCAAGATGATTTGAGGACAGGGTTAGGTCAGCCCCAGCATTTT. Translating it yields CASSQDDLRTGLGQPQHF.

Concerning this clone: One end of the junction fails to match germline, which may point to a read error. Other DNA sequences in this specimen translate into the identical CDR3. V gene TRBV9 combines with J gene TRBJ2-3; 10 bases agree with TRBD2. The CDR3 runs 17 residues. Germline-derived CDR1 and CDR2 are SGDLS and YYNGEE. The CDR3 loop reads CASSPAGTSVSTDTQYF. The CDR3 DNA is TGCGCCAGCAGCCCAGCCGGGACTAGCGTCAGCACAGATACGCAGTATTTT.

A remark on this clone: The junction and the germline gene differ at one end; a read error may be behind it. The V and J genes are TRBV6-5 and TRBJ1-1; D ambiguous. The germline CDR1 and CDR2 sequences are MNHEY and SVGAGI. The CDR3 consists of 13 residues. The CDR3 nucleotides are TGTGCCAGCAGTAACTCGCAGAGGACTGAAGCTTTCTTT. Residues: CASSNSQRTEAFF.

The CDR3 DNA reads TGTGCCAGCAGCCATACTAGCGAAGCACGAGATACGCAGTATTTT. Translating it yields CASSHTSEARDTQYF. The genes are TRBV7-9 and TRBJ2-3, with TRBD2 identical over 7 bases. Germline CDR1 and CDR2: SEHNR and FQNEAQ (reference sequence). V shed 5 bases and J 5 bases; nucleotides not matched to a gene: 10. This CDR3 is built from 15 residues.

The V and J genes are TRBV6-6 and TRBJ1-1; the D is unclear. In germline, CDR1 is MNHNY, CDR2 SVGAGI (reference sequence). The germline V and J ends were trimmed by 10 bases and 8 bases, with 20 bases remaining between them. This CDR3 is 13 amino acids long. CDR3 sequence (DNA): TGTGCCACAAACTCTCCCGGGCGGGCGGAAGCTTTCTTT. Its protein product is CATNSPGRAEAFF.